This TCR beta chain was recovered during a study of T cells in Graves' hyperthyroidism and ophthalmopathy (dated by TCRdb to about 2019). At the level of the whole study: Peripheral blood samples were taken at initial diagnosis, before any treatment was given. After blood sampling, hyperthyroidism patients were treated with methimazole at a starting dose of 30 mg daily, and ophthalmopathy patients were treated with high-dose intravenous methylprednisolone. Whether ophthalmopathy could be predicted prospectively was tested in an independent validation cohort made up of 18 hyperthyroidism patients plus 17 patients who later progressed to ophthalmopathy. The study also compared thyroid tissue and blood T-cell repertoires from a handful of Graves' hyperthyroidism patients. According to the paper, TCR Vbeta CDR3 sequencing was carried out on 135 peripheral blood samples, which came from fewer than 50 ophthalmopathy, roughly 75 hyperthyroidism and roughly 17 progressor patients. The 100 or so discovery patients were randomly divided into training and test sets at a 7:3 ratio. To identify distinguishing TCR V-J signatures, a discovery cohort of 95 to 100 patients was used, comprising 40 to 45 with Graves' ophthalmopathy and approximately 57 with stable Graves' hyperthyroidism. What the work shows at the level of the full study, not this receptor alone: Ophthalmopathy was separated from stable hyperthyroidism by a 13 V-J signature model, with approximately 89% sensitivity and approximately 81% specificity obtained in cross-validation and 80%/75% obtained in testing. In validation, the model predicted progression to ophthalmopathy a median of around six months before onset, with over 55% sensitivity and roughly 79% specificity. Sample size was not statistically predetermined, and blinding of investigators to group allocation was not performed. Most expanded thyroid clonotypes (frequency above 0.001) were also found in blood, which suggests that blood repertoires may mirror thyroid immune responses.

Stable Graves' hyperthyroidism was defined as the absence of progression to ophthalmopathy over 18 months of follow-up. Hyperthyroidism patients were aged 18 to 65 years and newly diagnosed, with disease duration of less than 2 months. The study excluded patients with uncontrolled infections, other autoimmune diseases, pregnancy or lactation. Clinical symptoms, serum thyroxine and TRAb, thyroid ultrasound, and orbital computed tomography formed the basis for the diagnoses. Ficoll-Paque density gradient centrifugation was used to isolate PBMCs from about 9.4 ml of fresh peripheral blood. Trizol reagent was used to extract total RNA, and RNA quality was then checked on an Agilent 2100 Bioanalyzer. Cut back by 0 bases and 4 bases, the V and J ends lie 7 bases apart. According to the germline V gene, CDR1 reads SGDLS and CDR2 reads YYNGEE. Including cysteine and phenylalanine, the CDR3 has 13 amino acids. Here the CDR3 DNA is all that survives: 39 bases in frame from base 1.

Remarks on this clonotype: Its recognized antigen is unknown. Per-base qualities were not stored, and no clone one base away is much larger.

The TCR beta CDR3 regions were amplified from RNA transcripts. The first round of RT-PCR for the TCR CDR3 was performed with the HTBI primer set and the Qiagen OneStep RT-PCR kit. A second multiplex PCR round built the libraries, followed by size selection and purification. Sequencing of the libraries was done on an Illumina HiSeq2000 using paired-end 100 bp reads. The authors processed their data as follows. SOAPnuke was used to process the raw data, removing reads that contained adapters or uncalled bases, had a mean Phred below 15, or lacked an exact match to the constant primer or identifier. COPE v1.2.5 was used to merge the high-quality paired reads, and each unique nucleotide sequence was defined as a clonotype. Clonotypes were aligned to IMGT TRBV, TRBD and TRBJ reference segments using MiTCR v1.1. Analysis was restricted to V-J combinations with a frequency above 0.0001, which covered 99% to 99.2% of repertoires. The TCS score was defined as F50 (clonal expansion) divided by E x V (chaos), with BLOSUM62-based TCRdist calculated between CDR3 peptides within each V-J. Welch's t-statistics and random forest reduced fewer than 600 V-J features to around 14, which were used in a naive Bayes classifier (R e1071). TCRdb passed the public sequencing reads through fastp at Q25 and MiXCR, retaining productive beta sequences. Each CDR3 protein gets just one entry, which takes the most common genes and DNA from the rows behind it. These V and J calls are TCRdb output, not the study's own analysis. The sample contains 300,000 to 400,000 distinct CDR3 sequences, 15% to 20% of them found a single time. The ten biggest clones cover less than 65% of the sample.

This clonotype was obtained from a woman in her fifties or sixties with Graves' hyperthyroidism. This receptor chain uses TRBV9 and TRBJ1-1; the D gene lacks a confident call. Sequenced: blood. The CDR3: CASSVGSSTEAFF. The nucleotide sequence reads as follows: TGTGCCAGCAGCGTAGGTAGCAGCACTGAAGCTTTCTTT.